A single T cell receptor (beta chain) is shown here with its context. This entry belongs to a study of T cell repertoires in breast cancer. V was clipped by 5 bases and J by 10 bases, with 12 bases between them. Per the germline V gene, CDR1 is MNHNS and CDR2 is SASEGT. This CDR3 contains 12 residues. A second nested PCR with blocking oligonucleotides suppressed unpaired genes. TCRdb fed the emulsion pairing reads into MiXCR, producing one record per CDR3 protein. The sample yields some 460 distinct CDR3 sequences, about 50% seen once. Paired alpha-beta TCRs of CD8+ T cells were analyzed by expanded emulsion RT-PCR.

The source is a pool of human donors with breast cancer or a healthy control (not recorded which). The source material was CD8+ T cells. This chain uses TRBV6-1 with TRBJ2-1, with D perhaps matching TRBD1 or TRBD2 (5 bases each). This CDR3 is CASSPLGDEQFF. CDR3 DNA sequence: TGTGCCAGCAGTCCCCTGGGGGACGAGCAGTTCTTC.